This T cell receptor beta chain was retrieved from a study of CD4+ T cells in melanoma. The repertoire was sequenced with immunoSEQ multiplex PCR; TCRdb's copy has only in-frame clones and lacks some. The sample contains roughly 21,000 clones, roughly 78% of which appear only once. This clone was detected only once. The ends lost 1 base at V and 6 bases at J; junction bases unmatched: 19. The CDR3 runs to 19 residues. Germline CDR1 LNHDA, CDR2 SQIVND (reference sequence). The chain links TRBV19 to TRBJ1-2; 8 nucleotides agree with TRBD1. The TCR originated in a human donor with melanoma. In DNA, the CDR3 is TGTGCCAGTAGTATAGCTAATCGCGGGACAGGCTTACTATTGAATGGCTACACCTTC. Translating it yields CASSIANRGTGLLLNGYTF.